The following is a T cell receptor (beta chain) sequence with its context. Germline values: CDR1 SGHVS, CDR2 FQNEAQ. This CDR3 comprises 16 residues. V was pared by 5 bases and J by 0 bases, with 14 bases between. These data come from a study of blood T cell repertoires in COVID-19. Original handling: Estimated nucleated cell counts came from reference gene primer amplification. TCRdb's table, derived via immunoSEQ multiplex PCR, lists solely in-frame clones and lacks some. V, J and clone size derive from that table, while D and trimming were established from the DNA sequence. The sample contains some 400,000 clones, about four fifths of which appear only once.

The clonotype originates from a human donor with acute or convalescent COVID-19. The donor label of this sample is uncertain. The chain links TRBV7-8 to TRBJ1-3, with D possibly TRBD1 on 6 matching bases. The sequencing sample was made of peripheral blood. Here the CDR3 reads CASSHLGQHSGNTIYF. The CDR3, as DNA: TGTGCCAGCAGCCACCTCGGACAGCACTCTGGAAACACCATATATTTT.